Listed below are T cell receptor beta chains from one sample, sequenced in a study of blood T cells in healthy people across ages. TCRdb re-derived calls from the 5' RACE reads in MiXCR, one entry per CDR3 protein. The sample records approximately 1,700,000 distinct CDR3 sequences, around 42% being singletons. Sequenced material: blood. These receptors all stem from a human donor in good health. Both conserved end residues are part of each CDR3.

V gene	J gene	CDR3 protein
TRBV20-1	TRBJ1-2	CSARLQGNYGYTF
TRBV5-1	TRBJ1-2	CASSLAFSPSDYGYTF
TRBV7-9	TRBJ1-2	CASTGRGMTNYGYTF
TRBV7-2	TRBJ1-4	CASSLQGTTNEKLFF
TRBV6-2/TRBV6-3	TRBJ1-5	CASSTRHLNQPQHF
TRBV20-1	TRBJ2-3	CSASLRGLSADTQYF
TRBV7-9	TRBJ2-1	CASSLVLAGVYNEPFF
TRBV6-2/TRBV6-3	TRBJ2-5	CTSSYEGQVQETQYF
TRBV5-1	TRBJ2-5	CASSLSGAPFQETQYF
TRBV20-1	TRBJ1-1	CSARPMDRGDTEAFF
TRBV7-9	TRBJ2-1	CASSSRDLYNEQFF
TRBV4-2	TRBJ2-1	CASSQGVIAAYNEQFF
TRBV7-9	TRBJ2-7	CASSLGSATYEQYF
TRBV5-1	TRBJ2-2	CASSTGTSGVGELFF
TRBV4-1	TRBJ2-5	CASSQWEGTETQYF
TRBV29-1	TRBJ2-3	CSVEKAWGGSSTDTQYF
TRBV7-9	TRBJ2-3	CASSLTGSAGRNTDTQYF
TRBV7-9	TRBJ2-1	CASIDSMRQFF
TRBV5-1	TRBJ2-4	CASSVGTARDRKNIQYF
TRBV4-3	NA	CASSQDQDRAEGVGETQYF
TRBV7-3	TRBJ2-7	CASSPHGGSSYEQYF
TRBV6-1	NA	CASSGGMSYEQYF
TRBV7-9	TRBJ2-7	CASQRGVYEQYF
TRBV2	TRBJ1-1	CASSEDQGVETEAFF
TRBV29-1	TRBJ2-5	CSGMGEQTQYF
TRBV6-5	TRBJ2-7	CASSYTDRATYEQYF
TRBV18	TRBJ2-7	CACSDRTPYEQYF
TRBV20-1	TRBJ1-6	CSARVGTSTLPTLHF
TRBV20-1	TRBJ1-2	CSARTLGTGVNYGYTF
TRBV18	TRBJ1-5	CASSRGQGFESNQPQHF
TRBV7-3	TRBJ2-4	CASSRSGGAGDIQYF
TRBV5-1	TRBJ2-3	CASSSWTSGARTDTQYF
TRBV20-1	TRBJ2-2	CSARGVSGGELFF
TRBV20-1	NA	CSARTGDRSYEQYF
TRBV2	TRBJ2-3	CASRRTSGGTTDTQYF
TRBV4-2	TRBJ2-4	CASSQDIVQGKNIQYF
TRBV4-1	TRBJ2-5	CTSSQNQPPAAQYF
TRBV6-2/TRBV6-3	TRBJ2-1	CASSWNSQGANEQFF
TRBV5-4	TRBJ2-1	CASSIGQGIGEQFF
TRBV20-1	TRBJ1-1	CSARPDMNTEAFF
TRBV4-2	TRBJ1-2	CASSQGWDRVDYGYTF
TRBV4-3	NA	CASSQETSYYEQYF
TRBV20-1	TRBJ2-4	CSARTDQTYVQYF
TRBV7-9	TRBJ2-3	CASSYYSSTDTQYF
TRBV29-1	TRBJ1-4	CSVERVTNEKLFF
TRBV11-2	TRBJ2-1	CASSPGLAFGMDEQFF
TRBV20-1	TRBJ1-2	CSAPPAENYNYGYTF
TRBV7-2	NA	CASSIRQGIDYEQYF
TRBV20-1	TRBJ1-2	CSARDRLNYGYTF
TRBV24-1	TRBJ2-6	CATSAPRDGANVLTF
TRBV21-1	TRBJ2-7	CASSKGKEGIHEQYF
TRBV11-1	TRBJ2-3	CASSPGTAITDTQYF
TRBV27	TRBJ2-7	CASSLTASGYYEQYF
TRBV7-2	TRBJ1-2	CASSTGTGDFSNGYTF
TRBV12-3/TRBV12-4	TRBJ1-2	CASSFDGGYGYTF
TRBV2	TRBJ2-7	CASRDASLYEQYF
TRBV3-1	TRBJ1-5	CASSQGGSVYQPQHF
TRBV20-1	TRBJ2-4	CSARIRGGGYNEQYF